These T cell receptor beta chains were read from a single sample in a study of regulatory T cells in long-lasting Graves disease. TCRdb called the multiplex PCR reads again in MiXCR, with one record for every CDR3 protein. The table shows some 500,000 distinct CDR3 sequences, with 15% to 20% occurring only once. Separately, the same data were catalogued under a study of T cells in Graves' hyperthyroidism and ophthalmopathy.

The sample was peripheral blood mononuclear cells (PBMCs), taken at new diagnosis, from a patient treated with antithyroid drugs. Receptor source: a woman aged 35 to 60 with Graves disease. Each CDR3 is given with its conserved first and last residue. Fields, in order: V gene, J gene, D gene, clone size, CDR3 DNA, CDR3 protein. A D gene is named only where the DNA matches it firmly. Expanded clones are given a class, and other clones once, few, many or no size at all.

TRBV10-3	TRBJ2-1	TRBD2	many	TGTGCCATCAGTGAACCGGGGGGGGGGAATGAGCAGTTCTTC	CAISEPGGGNEQFF
TRBV3-1	TRBJ2-1	TRBD2	once	TGTGCCAGCAGCGTACACTCTAGCGGGAGTGGCAATGAGCAGTTCTTC	CASSVHSSGSGNEQFF
TRBV6-5	TRBJ1-2	TRBD1	-	TGTGCCAGCAGTTCAAGCCGGGACAGGGATAATGGCTACACCTTC	CASSSSRDRDNGYTF
TRBV6-2/TRBV6-3	TRBJ2-5	-	many	TGTGCCAGCGACGTCGCACGGTCAGGGGAGACCCAGTACTTC	CASDVARSGETQYF
TRBV7-2	TRBJ1-1	-	many	TGTGCCAGCAGCCTCTTGCGGGGGTCCGCTGAAGCTTTCTTT	CASSLLRGSAEAFF
TRBV6-1	TRBJ1-2	-	many	TGTGCCAGCAGTGAGACGGTTGGCTACACCTTC	CASSETVGYTF
TRBV5-1	TRBJ2-7	TRBD1	-	TGCGCCAGCAGCTTATTTACAGGGGGGAGCGCGTCCTACGAGCAGTACTTC	CASSLFTGGSASYEQYF
TRBV4-1	TRBJ1-1	-	few	TGCGCCAGCAGCCAAGAGGGGCAGGGCCTGAACACTGAAGCTTTCTTT	CASSQEGQGLNTEAFF
TRBV5-1	TRBJ2-7	TRBD1	many	TGCGCCAGCAGCAATCGGGACAGGGGAGGATACGAGCAGTACTTC	CASSNRDRGGYEQYF
TRBV30	TRBJ1-6	-	-	TGTGCCTGGCACGGAGGGGCAAATCCACCCCTCCACTTT	CAWHGGANPPLHF
TRBV3-1	TRBJ2-7	TRBD2	-	TGTGCCAGCAGCCAATATACTAGCGGCCACTCCTACGAGCAGTACTTC	CASSQYTSGHSYEQYF
TRBV11-3	TRBJ1-3	-	many	TGTGCCAGCAGCTTCGGAGGCCTAACTGGAAACACCATATATTTT	CASSFGGLTGNTIYF
TRBV28	TRBJ1-2	-	many	TGTGCCACCAACGTTAACTATGGCTACACCTTC	CATNVNYGYTF
TRBV27	TRBJ1-6	-	many	TGTGCCAGCAGCCAGAACAGGGTACGTTCACCCCTCCACTTT	CASSQNRVRSPLHF
TRBV11-3	TRBJ2-5	-	-	TGTGCCAGCAGCTTAGGGGGAGATTCGGAGACCCAGTACTTC	CASSLGGDSETQYF
TRBV3-1	TRBJ2-1	-	many	TGTGCCAGCAGCCGGCGGGGTGAGCAGTTCTTC	CASSRRGEQFF
TRBV5-1	TRBJ2-7	TRBD1	many	TGCGCCAGCAGTTACGCCGGGACAGGAGCTTCCTACGAGCAGTACTTC	CASSYAGTGASYEQYF
TRBV12-3/TRBV12-4	TRBJ2-1	TRBD2	few	TGTGCCAGCCAAAATAGCGGGAGCTCCTACAATGAGCAGTTCTTC	CASQNSGSSYNEQFF
TRBV6-1	TRBJ1-4	-	many	TGTGCCAGCAGTGCAACCGGACCGGGAAATGAAAAACTGTTTTTT	CASSATGPGNEKLFF
TRBV12-3/TRBV12-4	TRBJ2-1	-	many	TGTGCCAGCGTGAAGGGGACCTCCTACAATGAGCAGTTCTTC	CASVKGTSYNEQFF
TRBV12-3/TRBV12-4	TRBJ1-1	TRBD1	-	TGTGCCAGCAGTCCCGGACAGGGGGCCTTTGGCACTGAAGCTTTCTTT	CASSPGQGAFGTEAFF
TRBV19	TRBJ2-1	TRBD2	-	TGTGCCAGTAGTTTTCCGCGGGAGCGGGGGGGCCTCTCCTACAATGAGCAGTTCTTC	CASSFPRERGGLSYNEQFF
TRBV2	TRBJ2-1	TRBD1	-	TGTGCCAGCAGTGAAACATGGGGACAGGGGGAGCAGTTCTTC	CASSETWGQGEQFF
TRBV5-1	TRBJ2-1	TRBD2	few	TGCGCCAGCAGCTTGGAGGGAGGACTAGCGGGGGGTGGGCAGTTCTTC	CASSLEGGLAGGGQFF
TRBV12-3/TRBV12-4	TRBJ2-2	TRBD2	few	TGTGCCAGCAGCTTCCGAGCGGGGGCGAACACCGGGGAGCTGTTTTTT	CASSFRAGANTGELFF
TRBV12-5	TRBJ2-2	-	-	TGTGCTAGTGGCCCCAGGGGGGACACCGGGGAGCTGTTTTTT	CASGPRGDTGELFF
TRBV5-4	TRBJ2-3	-	few	TGTGCCAGCAGCTTATCGGCAGTTACAGATACGCAGTATTTT	CASSLSAVTDTQYF
TRBV20-1	TRBJ2-7	-	-	TGCAGTGCTATGGACAGCGCCTACGAGCAGTACTTC	CSAMDSAYEQYF
TRBV3-1	TRBJ2-1	TRBD1	-	TGTGCCAGCAGCTGGGACAGGGCCGATGAGCAGTTCTTC	CASSWDRADEQFF
TRBV6-5	TRBJ1-1	-	many	TGTGCCAGCAGTTACTCGAAGCAGGTGAGGAACACTGAAGCTTTCTTT	CASSYSKQVRNTEAFF
TRBV6-1	TRBJ1-5	-	-	TGTGCCAGCAGCCTAAGCCGGGGCGACAATCAGCCCCAGCATTTT	CASSLSRGDNQPQHF
TRBV12-3/TRBV12-4	TRBJ2-7	-	few	TGTGCCAGCTCCCGGGGGAGTTGGGAGCAGTACTTC	CASSRGSWEQYF
TRBV30	TRBJ1-3	TRBD1	many	TGTGCCTGGGCACAGGGGACTGGAAACACCATATATTTT	CAWAQGTGNTIYF
TRBV5-1	TRBJ2-7	-	many	TGCGCCAGCAGCGTGGACAACTCCTACGAGCAGTACTTC	CASSVDNSYEQYF
TRBV10-3	TRBJ1-2	-	-	TGTGCCATCTCACAGGGAATCGGTAGCTATGGCTACACCTTC	CAISQGIGSYGYTF
TRBV20-1	TRBJ1-2	-	many	TGCAGTGCTAGGTGGGCAGGCTATAACTATGGCTACACCTTC	CSARWAGYNYGYTF
TRBV5-5	TRBJ2-3	-	many	TGTGCCAGCAGCTTGTGGCAGGGGACCCGGACGTGGCAGTATTTT	CASSLWQGTRTWQYF